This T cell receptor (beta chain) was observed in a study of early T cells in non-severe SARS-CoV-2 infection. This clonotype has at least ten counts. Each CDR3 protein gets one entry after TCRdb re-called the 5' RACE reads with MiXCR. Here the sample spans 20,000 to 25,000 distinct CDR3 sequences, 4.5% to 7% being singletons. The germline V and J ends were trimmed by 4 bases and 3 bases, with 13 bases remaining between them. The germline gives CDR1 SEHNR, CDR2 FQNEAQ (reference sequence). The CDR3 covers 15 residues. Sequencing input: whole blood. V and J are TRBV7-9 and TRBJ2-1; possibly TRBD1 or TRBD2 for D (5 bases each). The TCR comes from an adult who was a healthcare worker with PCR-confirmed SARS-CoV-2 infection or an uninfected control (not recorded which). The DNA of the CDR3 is TGTGCCAGCAGCTCCCGGGACGGATACTACAATGAGCAGTTCTTC. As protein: CASSSRDGYYNEQFF.